This passage covers 21 T cell receptor beta chains from one sample sequenced in a study of OX40 agonist ivuxolimab in advanced cancers. Sequencing was performed with immunoSEQ multiplex PCR; in TCRdb, only in-frame clones are kept and a portion is missing. In the table there are about 50,000 clones, less than 85% of which are singletons. The sample here was CD4+ or CD8+ T cells sorted from blood, taken in a trial of the OX40 agonist ivuxolimab. These receptors were obtained from an adult with an advanced solid tumor such as melanoma, head and neck, liver or kidney cancer.

The CDR3 region is CASSSSDKSYEQYF. The CDR3 DNA follows: TGTGCCAGCAGTAGCTCAGACAAAAGCTACGAGCAGTACTTC. The chain links TRBV28 to TRBJ2-7; no reliable D call. The germline V gene has CDR1 MDHEN and CDR2 SYDVKM. This CDR3 region has 14 residues. Trimming took off 5 bases at V and 3 bases at J, with 14 bases between the two ends.

The chain links TRBV28 to TRBJ1-4, with 9 bases fitting TRBD1. Germline V CDR1 and CDR2: MDHEN, SYDVKM. CDR3 length: 16 residues. Trimming cost V 5 bases and J 7 bases; bases outside gene matches: 11. The CDR3 loop reads CASSRQKGQGTEKLFF. Here the CDR3 DNA reads TGTGCCAGCAGTCGCCAAAAGGGACAGGGAACTGAAAAACTGTTTTTT. Supplemented by reference TRBV28 and TRBJ1-4, the full variable domain reads DVKVTQSSRYLVKRTGEKVFLECVQDMDHENMFWYRQDPGLGLRLIYFSYDVKMKEKGDIPEGYSVSREKKERFSLILESASTNQTSMYLCASSRQKGQGTEKLFFGSGTQLSVL.

CDR3 region: CAIRPTEDQPQHF. The DNA of the CDR3 is TGTGCCATCAGGCCGACAGAGGATCAGCCCCAGCATTTT. V and J are TRBV6-5 and TRBJ1-5; D possibly corresponds to TRBD1 (5 bases). The germline V and J ends were trimmed by 10 bases and 5 bases, with 15 bases remaining between them. Germline CDR1 MNHEY, CDR2 SVGAGI. The CDR3 spans 13 residues.

A few counts support this clone. The chain's CDR3 is CAIPGGADTDTQYF. As DNA, the CDR3 is TGTGCCATCCCAGGGGGCGCGGACACAGATACGCAGTATTTT. V gene TRBV6-1 combines with J gene TRBJ2-3; 8 bases line up with TRBD1. The CDR3 runs to 14 residues. Per germline, CDR1 MNHNS and CDR2 SASEGT. V shed 10 bases, J shed 2 bases, and the junction held 8 bases outside the gene matches.

This chain joins TRBV5-1 and TRBJ2-7, with D tentatively TRBD2 (7 bases). Germline CDR1 is SGHRS and CDR2 is YFSETQ. This CDR3 is 16 amino acids long. Trimming left V 3 bases short and J 0 bases short, with 16 bases between. This CDR3 reads CASSSRGRGFSYEQYF. DNA for the CDR3: TGCGCCAGCAGCTCGCGGGGGCGGGGTTTCTCCTACGAGCAGTACTTC.

This chain links TRBV9 with TRBJ1-1; a possible D gene is TRBD1 (5 bases). Trimming left V 4 bases short and J 1 base short, with 8 bases between. Germline V lookup: CDR1 SGDLS, CDR2 YYNGEE. This CDR3 region has 13 residues. The CDR3 DNA is TGTGCCAGCAGCCGGACACCGAACACTGAAGCTTTCTTT. Translation gives CASSRTPNTEAFF.

The chain is built from TRBV6-1 and TRBJ1-6, with D perhaps matching TRBD1 (6 bases). Trimming took 5 bases from V and 5 from J, leaving 13 bases between them. Germline assignment: CDR1 MNHNS and CDR2 SASEGT. This CDR3 contains 15 residues. CDR3 in DNA: TGTGCCAGCAGTATATCGACAGGACATAATTCACCCCTCCACTTT. This translates into CASSISTGHNSPLHF.

In its sample, this clone was seen a few times. This chain links TRBV2 with TRBJ2-2; the D gene is possibly TRBD2 (6 bases). Trimming left V 7 bases short and J 3 bases short, with 18 bases between. CDR1 and CDR2 (germline): SNHLY, FYNNEI. This CDR3 region has 16 residues. CDR3 residues: CASTEGTSPHTGELFF. The DNA for the CDR3 is TGTGCCAGCACCGAAGGGACTTCGCCCCACACCGGGGAGCTGTTTTTT.

V usage is TRBV5-6 and J usage is TRBJ1-3, with D unclear. The CDR3 totals 17 residues. V was clipped by 7 bases and J by 2 bases, with 22 bases between them. Germline loops: CDR1 SGHDT, CDR2 YYEEEE. CDR3 amino acids: CASSQLQIGLAGNTIYF. In DNA, the CDR3 is TGTGCCAGCTCTCAATTGCAGATAGGGCTAGCTGGAAACACCATATATTTT.

The chain employs TRBV6-1 and TRBJ2-2; no firm D call. Trimming removed 11 bases at V and 5 bases at J, with 15 bases between. This CDR3 comprises 13 residues. Germline-derived CDR1 and CDR2 are MNHNS and SASEGT. For the CDR3, the DNA is TGTGCCTGCCATGGTTTGGTTACCGGGGAGCTGTTTTTT. Translated, it gives CACHGLVTGELFF.

This clone was counted a single time. The chain is built from TRBV18 and TRBJ2-5, with D perhaps matching TRBD1 (6 bases). V was clipped by 1 base and J by 2 bases, with 20 bases between them. The CDR3 contains 18 residues. Germline CDR1 is KGHSH and CDR2 is LQKENI. The CDR3 nucleotides read TGTGCCAGCTCACCACTCCCTATACAGGGCCAGACTCAAGAGACCCAGTACTTC. This gives the protein CASSPLPIQGQTQETQYF.

The chain links TRBV5-8 to TRBJ2-1, with 10 bases fitting TRBD1. V gave up 6 bases and J gave up 6 bases; unmatched junction bases: 9. Germline V gene data show CDR1 as SGHTS and CDR2 as YDEGEE. This CDR3 is 15 amino acids long. This CDR3 is CASTKKGTGANEQFF. The CDR3 nucleotides read TGTGCCAGCACCAAGAAGGGGACAGGGGCCAATGAGCAGTTCTTC.

The chain uses TRBV6-6 and TRBJ2-3; D is unclear. V shed 3 bases and J shed 0 bases, with 13 bases lying between them. The CDR3 is 16 amino acids. Germline V gives CDR1 MNHNY, CDR2 SVGAGI (reference sequence). The CDR3 spells CASSYLPSFSTDTQYF. CDR3 in DNA: TGTGCCAGCAGTTATCTTCCGAGTTTTAGCACAGATACGCAGTATTTT.

CDR3 in amino acids: CATRTGFQETQYF. In nucleotides, the CDR3 is TGTGCCACCAGGACAGGGTTTCAAGAGACCCAGTACTTC. The J gene is TRBJ2-5, the V gene TRBV15; 7 positions match TRBD1. V was clipped by 6 bases and J by 2 bases; unmatched bases: 3. Germline V lookup: CDR1 LNHNV, CDR2 YYDKDF (reference sequence). This CDR3 comprises 13 residues.

J is TRBJ1-3 and V is TRBV5-7, with D perhaps TRBD1 (5 bases). TRBV5-7 is given ORF status, its function remaining uncertain. V gave up 6 bases and J gave up 2 bases, with 21 bases separating them. This CDR3 is built from 17 residues. CDR3: CASTMKQEEVPGNTIYF. DNA for the CDR3: TGTGCCAGCACCATGAAACAGGAGGAGGTCCCTGGAAACACCATATATTTT.

J is TRBJ2-2 and V is TRBV11-3; a weak D match, TRBD1 (5 bases). The CDR3 has 13 amino acids. In germline, CDR1 is SGHNT, CDR2 YENEEA. Trimming took off 5 bases at V and 6 bases at J, with 10 bases between the two ends. CDR3 sequence (DNA): TGTGCCAGCAGCCTCGCCAGGGCCGGGGAGCTGTTTTTT. Protein: CASSLARAGELFF.

V and J are TRBV2 and TRBJ2-1, with D tentatively TRBD1 (6 bases). V lost 5 bases, J lost 5 bases, and 10 bases lay in between. This CDR3 region has 13 residues. Germline V gives CDR1 SNHLY, CDR2 FYNNEI. CDR3 region: CASSQGQHNEQFF. In DNA, the CDR3 is TGTGCCAGCAGTCAAGGACAGCACAATGAGCAGTTCTTC.

The chain couples TRBV21-1 to TRBJ2-3; TRBD2, the D gene given by the table, was not confirmed from the DNA. TRBV21-1 is flagged as a pseudogene. The CDR3 has 16 amino acids. This CDR3 is CASSNLRDTCTDTQYF. The CDR3 DNA reads as TGTGCCAGCAGCAATCTTCGGGATACCTGCACAGATACGCAGTATTTT.

The rearrangement links TRBV7-9 to TRBJ2-1; 14 bases are shared with TRBD2. Germline values: CDR1 SEHNR, CDR2 FQNEAQ (reference sequence). This CDR3 comprises 17 residues. V shed 2 bases, J shed 12 bases, and the junction held 12 bases outside the gene matches. The CDR3 sequence: CASSLRAGLAGESRQFF. The CDR3 DNA follows: TGTGCCAGCAGCTTAAGGGCGGGACTAGCGGGAGAAAGCCGGCAGTTCTTC.

V gene TRBV14 combines with J gene TRBJ2-7; D remains ambiguous. V dropped 1 base and J dropped 3 bases, with 4 bases sitting between them. Germline V CDR1 and CDR2: SGHDN, FVKESK. This CDR3 is 12 amino acids long. The CDR3, as DNA: TGTGCCAGCAGCCAAGTAGGCTACGAGCAGTACTTC. Protein product: CASSQVGYEQYF. The full variable domain, with the rest looked up from reference TRBV14 and TRBJ2-7, is EAGVTQFPSHSVIEKGQTVTLRCDPISGHDNLYWYRRVMGKEIKFLLHFVKESKQDESGMPNNRFLAERTGGTYSTLKVQPAELEDSGVYFCASSQVGYEQYFGPGTRLTVT.

For the CDR3, the DNA is TGTGCCAGCAGCTCCACAGGTAACTCCTACGAGCAGTACTTC. As protein: CASSSTGNSYEQYF. This chain links TRBV7-3 with TRBJ2-7; a weak D match, TRBD1 (5 bases). From germline, CDR1 is SGHTA and CDR2 FQGTGA. The V end lost 4 bases, the J end lost 0 bases, and 10 bases lay between the germline ends. The CDR3 runs to 14 residues. The full variable domain, rest sourced from reference TRBV7-3 and TRBJ2-7, is GAGVSQTPSNKVTEKGKYVELRCDPISGHTALYWYRQSLGQGPEFLIYFQGTGAADDSGLPNDRFFAVRPEGSVSTLKIQRTERGDSAVYLCASSSTGNSYEQYFGPGTRLTVT.